These T cell receptor beta chains were read from a single sample in a study of patients and donors after allogeneic stem cell transplantation. TCRdb itself ran the RT-PCR reads through MiXCR, one entry per CDR3 protein. The table has about a million distinct CDR3 sequences, roughly 18% seen once. Source material: blood, either unsorted or a sorted T cell fraction (not recorded which). All receptors come from a human donor who was either an allogeneic HSCT recipient or a stem cell or donor lymphocyte infusion donor (not recorded which). It is not recorded whose cells these are; they may come from a transplant donor. Each CDR3 is given with its conserved first and last residue. Fields, in order: clone size, V gene, J gene, D gene, CDR3 DNA, CDR3 protein. A D gene is named only where the DNA matches it firmly. Clone size is not always given. Where it is, it says once, few, many or a class for expanded clones.

>-|TRBV29-1|TRBJ1-1|TRBD1
TGCAGCGTTGAGGAGTGGGACAGGGGTCACGCTTTCTTT
CSVEEWDRGHAFF
>few|TRBV2|TRBJ2-1|-
TGTGCCAGCTACAGGATCTACAATGAGCAGTTCTTC
CASYRIYNEQFF
>-|TRBV6-2/TRBV6-3|TRBJ2-5|-
TGTGCCAGCAGTTACGGAGCCGCCCGTCCCGACCAGTACTTC
CASSYGAARPDQYF
>many|TRBV12-3/TRBV12-4|TRBJ2-7|-
TGTGCCAGCAGTTCCCGAGGGGGGAGGTACGAGCAGTACTTC
CASSSRGGRYEQYF
>many|TRBV29-1|TRBJ1-1|TRBD1
TGCAGCGCCGATCCTTGGACAGGGAAAGGGTCTGAAGCTTTCTTT
CSADPWTGKGSEAFF
>many|TRBV12-3/TRBV12-4|TRBJ2-7|-
TGTGCCAGCAGTGGCCTAGCGGAGCAGTACTTC
CASSGLAEQYF
>few|TRBV7-2|TRBJ2-4|TRBD2
TGTGCCAGCAGCTCCCAATCGGGGGGACCTAGCATTCAGTACTTC
CASSSQSGGPSIQYF
>few|TRBV18|TRBJ2-7|-
TGTGCCAGCTCACCATTACAGGGCTACGAGCAGTACTTC
CASSPLQGYEQYF
>many|TRBV29-1|TRBJ1-1|-
TGCAGCGTTGATTGGGGATTGAACACTGAAGCTTTCTTT
CSVDWGLNTEAFF
>-|TRBV20-1|TRBJ2-7|-
TGCAGTGCTAGAGGGGACGTTTCCTACGAGCAGTACTTC
CSARGDVSYEQYF
>-|TRBV4-2|TRBJ2-7|-
TGTGCCAGCAGCCGGAGGGCCGGGGACTACGAGCAGTACTTC
CASSRRAGDYEQYF
>many|TRBV2|TRBJ2-7|-
TGTGCCAGCAGTGTGCAGGGGACTTATGGGGAGCAGTACTTC
CASSVQGTYGEQYF
>-|TRBV6-5|TRBJ2-5|TRBD1
TGTGCCAGCAGTTACTCGCCCCTGACAGGGGGCATCCAAGAGACCCAGTACTTC
CASSYSPLTGGIQETQYF
>-|TRBV2|TRBJ2-7|TRBD2
TGTGCCAGCAGTGAAACCCGTACTAGCGGGAGGGCCGGGGAGCAGTACTTC
CASSETRTSGRAGEQYF
>many|TRBV11-1|TRBJ2-1|-
TGTGCCAGCAGCGCGCTTGATGAGCAGTTCTTC
CASSALDEQFF
>few|TRBV6-2/TRBV6-3|TRBJ2-7|TRBD2
TGTGCCAGCAGGTCTGCTAGCGGGGGGGCCGCTCTCGAGCAGTACTTC
CASRSASGGAALEQYF
>few|TRBV3-1|TRBJ2-7|-
TGTGCCAGCAGCCAGACGCCCCGCTACGAGCAGTACTTC
CASSQTPRYEQYF
>few|TRBV9|TRBJ2-5|-
TGTGCCAGCAGCGTAGGTCTAAAGACCCAAGAGACCCAGTACTTC
CASSVGLKTQETQYF
>-|TRBV5-1|TRBJ1-1|-
TGCGCCAGCAGCTTGTCATGGATGAACACTGAAGCTTTCTTT
CASSLSWMNTEAFF
>few|TRBV5-1|TRBJ1-2|-
TGCGCCAGCAGCTTGGGGAACAGGGAATCGAACTATGGCTACACCTTC
CASSLGNRESNYGYTF
>few|TRBV30|TRBJ1-3|-
TGTGCCTTACGGATACTCTCTGGAAACACCATATATTTT
CALRILSGNTIYF
>few|TRBV12-3/TRBV12-4|TRBJ2-2|-
TGTGCCAGTGACAGGTACACCGGGGAGCTGTTTTTT
CASDRYTGELFF
>few|TRBV5-1|TRBJ2-3|TRBD2
TGCGCCAGCAGCCCGCTGACTAGCGGACCCACAGATACGCAGTATTTT
CASSPLTSGPTDTQYF
>-|TRBV7-2|TRBJ2-1|TRBD2
TGTGCCAGCACCGGGGAGCGGGGGAGTGAGCAGTTCTTC
CASTGERGSEQFF
>few|TRBV7-8|TRBJ2-1|TRBD1
TGTGCCAGCAGCTTTCAGAGGACAGGGGGGAATGAGCAGTTCTTC
CASSFQRTGGNEQFF
>many|TRBV6-1|TRBJ2-7|-
TGTGCCAGCAGTCAGACTGGTTCCTACGAGCAGTACTTC
CASSQTGSYEQYF